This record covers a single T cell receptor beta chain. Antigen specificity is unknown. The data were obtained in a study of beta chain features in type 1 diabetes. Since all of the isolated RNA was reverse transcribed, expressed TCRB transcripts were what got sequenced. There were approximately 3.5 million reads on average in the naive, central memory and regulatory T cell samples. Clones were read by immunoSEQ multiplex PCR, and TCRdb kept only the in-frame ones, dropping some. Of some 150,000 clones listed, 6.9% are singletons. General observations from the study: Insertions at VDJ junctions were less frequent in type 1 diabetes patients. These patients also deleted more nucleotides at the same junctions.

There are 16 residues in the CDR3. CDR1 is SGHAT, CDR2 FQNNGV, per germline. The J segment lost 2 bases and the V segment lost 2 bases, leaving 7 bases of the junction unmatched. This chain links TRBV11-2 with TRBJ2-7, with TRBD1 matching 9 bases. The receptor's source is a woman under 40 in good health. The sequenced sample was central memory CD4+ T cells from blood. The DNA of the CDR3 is TGTGCCAGCAGCTTAACCGGGACAGGGAGCACCTACGAGCAGTACTTC. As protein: CASSLTGTGSTYEQYF.